The clone carrying this TCR beta chain has at least ten counts. What it recognizes is unknown. Germline trimming cut 6 bases from V and 0 bases from J; bases unmatched to any gene: 17. This CDR3 spans 19 amino acids. Per germline, CDR1 MNHNS and CDR2 SASEGT. The data were taken from a study of T cell repertoires in cytomegalovirus infection. Overall study findings and caveats: HLA-C-restricted CMV clonotypes gave the most frequent clonotype in two of eight donors.

TCRdb re-called the reads through MiXCR, storing one row per CDR3 protein. Of around 740,000 distinct CDR3 sequences in the sample, roughly 36% were seen once. This chain uses TRBV6-1 with TRBJ1-3; 7 bases line up with TRBD1. Material: PBMCs. This receptor was taken from a human donor in good health (CMV status not recorded). Some clones in this sample may be carry-over from other donors' samples. The CDR3 loop reads CASSTAYPAGTASGNTIYF. The CDR3 nucleotides read TGTGCCAGCAGCACTGCTTACCCTGCCGGGACAGCCTCTGGAAACACCATATATTTT.